The present entry profiles one TCR beta chain with its context. Its antigen is unidentified. Data came from immunoSEQ multiplex PCR; TCRdb stores just in-frame clones and leaves some out. The sample lists about 79,000 clones, 83% occurring once. The data originate from a study of T cell responses to AZD1222 COVID-19 vaccine. Notes on the study in general: A rise in Spike-specific TCR breadth and depth followed two AZD1222 doses.

Unmatched junction bases numbered 5, after V lost 6 bases and J lost 2 bases. CDR1 ENHRY and CDR2 SYGVKD come from the germline V gene. The length of the CDR3 is 14 residues. Combined were second doses at about 4 or about 12 weeks. The TCR originated in an adult who received the AZD1222 COVID-19 vaccine. The starting material was peripheral blood, obtained 28 days after the second AZD1222 dose. The chain has TRBV10-3 and TRBJ2-3; 7 bases match TRBD2. The CDR3 protein is CAISRTSNTDTQYF. In DNA form, the CDR3 reads TGTGCCATCAGCCGGACTAGTAACACAGATACGCAGTATTTT.